A single T cell receptor (beta chain) is shown here with its context. This entry is derived from a study of cytomegalovirus exposure and HLA in healthy donors. PCR was performed using 60 Vbeta and 13 Jbeta primers. This table comes from immunoSEQ multiplex PCR, and its TCRdb copy is limited to in-frame clones, with some not included. The sample lists some 190,000 clones, nearly 80% occurring once. The ends lost 5 bases at V and 5 bases at J; junction bases unmatched: 9. CDR3 length: 15 amino acids. From germline, CDR1 is SGHNT and CDR2 YENEEA. Sequenced input: PBMCs. The sequence derives from a female donor in good health and CMV-seronegative. The rearrangement links TRBV11-3 to TRBJ2-3; 8 bases agree with TRBD2. CDR3 sequence: CASSPGGVVGDTQYF. CDR3 nucleotides: TGTGCCAGCAGCCCCGGGGGGGTGGTTGGAGATACGCAGTATTTT.